A single sample gave rise to the 24 T cell receptor beta chains below, sequenced in a study of cytomegalovirus exposure and HLA in healthy donors. With 60 Vbeta and 13 Jbeta primers, the PCR was carried out. Some clones are missing from TCRdb's copy, which holds only in-frame ones; the method was immunoSEQ multiplex PCR. The sample has tens of thousands of clones. The sample comprised PBMCs. The receptors shown here come from a female donor in good health and CMV-seropositive.

CDR3 sequence: CASSLNRGRSNEQFF. DNA for the CDR3: TGTGCCAGCAGCTTAAATAGGGGGCGTAGCAATGAGCAGTTCTTC. The chain carries TRBV11-2 and TRBJ2-1, with 7 positions matching TRBD1. The V gene end was trimmed by 2 bases and the J gene end by 6 bases; junction bases not matched to a gene: 7. Germline loops: CDR1 SGHAT, CDR2 FQNNGV. The CDR3 is made up of 15 amino acids.

V usage is TRBV6-6 and J usage is TRBJ2-7; tentative D call: TRBD2 (5 bases). The germline V and J ends were trimmed by 8 bases and 7 bases, with 27 bases remaining between them. Per the germline V gene, CDR1 is MNHNY and CDR2 is SVGAGI (reference sequence). The CDR3 extends over 16 amino acids. CDR3 sequence reads: CASGSSDLGPLWEQYF. In DNA, the CDR3 is TGTGCCAGCGGGAGCAGTGACTTGGGTCCGCTGTGGGAGCAGTACTTC.

The chain is built from TRBV7-2 and TRBJ1-5, with D possibly being TRBD1 (6 bases). The CDR3 extends over 13 amino acids. Germline V CDR1 and CDR2: SGHTA, FQGNSA. The ends were cut back, 4 bases at V and 8 bases at J, with 12 bases in the middle. CDR3 sequence: CASSYAGGEPQHF. The CDR3 DNA is TGTGCCAGCAGCTACGCTGGGGGCGAGCCCCAGCATTTT.

The chain joins TRBV28 to TRBJ2-7; 10 bases are a match to TRBD2. The CDR3 contains 14 residues. V lost 3 bases and J lost 3; bases outside the gene matches: 2. Germline loops: CDR1 MDHEN, CDR2 SYDVKM. In DNA, the CDR3 is TGTGCCAGCAGTTTCAGACTAGCGGGCTACGAGCAGTACTTC. It specifies CASSFRLAGYEQYF.

The chain links TRBV5-1 to TRBJ1-5, with D possibly TRBD1 on 5 matching bases. Between the trimmed V and J ends, which lost 4 bases and 7 bases, there was a span of 18 bases. The CDR3 contains 15 residues. Germline V gene lookup returns CDR1 SGHRS and CDR2 YFSETQ. The CDR3 sequence: CASSVPGNSRQPQHF. The CDR3 region has the DNA TGCGCCAGCAGCGTGCCAGGGAATTCAAGACAGCCCCAGCATTTT. The variable domain in full, with the rest retrieved from reference TRBV5-1 and TRBJ1-5, is KAGVTQTPRYLIKTRGQQVTLSCSPISGHRSVSWYQQTPGQGLQFLFEYFSETQRNKGNFPGRFSGRQFSNSRSEMNVSTLELGDSALYLCASSVPGNSRQPQHFGDGTRLSIL.

This chain connects TRBV9 to TRBJ2-5, with D perhaps TRBD1 (6 bases). Germline V gives CDR1 SGDLS, CDR2 YYNGEE. CDR3 length: 14 residues. The germline V and J ends were trimmed by 0 bases and 2 bases, with 8 bases remaining between them. CDR3 sequence: CASSVAGTQETQYF. The CDR3 DNA reads as TGTGCCAGCAGCGTAGCGGGGACACAAGAGACCCAGTACTTC.

CDR3 region: CASSPDRGGNYGYTF. CDR3 coding DNA: TGTGCCAGCTCACCAGACAGGGGAGGCAACTATGGCTACACCTTC. The chain uses TRBV18 and TRBJ1-2; 8 nucleotides line up with TRBD1. Trimming removed 2 bases from V and 2 bases from J; junction bases left unmatched: 4. Germline CDR1 reads KGHSH; CDR2 reads LQKENI. The CDR3 is made up of 15 amino acids.

CDR3 in DNA: TGTGCCAGCAGCTTAGATCAGCGGAGCAATGAGCAGTTCTTC. Protein sequence: CASSLDQRSNEQFF. This chain connects TRBV11-3 to TRBJ2-1, with D possibly matching TRBD2 (5 bases). V lost 0 bases, J lost 6 bases, and 9 bases lay in between. CDR1 and CDR2 from the germline V gene are SGHNT and YENEEA. This CDR3 comprises 14 residues. Together with reference TRBV11-3 and TRBJ2-1, the CDR3 gives the full variable domain: EAGVVQSPRYKIIEKKQPVAFWCNPISGHNTLYWYLQNLGQGPELLIRYENEEAVDDSQLPKDRFSAERLKGVDSTLKIQPAELGDSAVYLCASSLDQRSNEQFFGPGTRLTVL.

The rearrangement links TRBV6-5 to TRBJ1-6, with D tentatively TRBD1 (6 bases). V was pared by 4 bases and J by 3 bases, with 10 bases between. This CDR3 is 15 amino acids long. In germline, CDR1 is MNHEY, CDR2 SVGAGI. The DNA for the CDR3 is TGTGCCAGCAGTTTCGCAGGGGTCTATAATTCACCCCTCCACTTT. It yields the protein CASSFAGVYNSPLHF.

This chain uses TRBV7-2 with TRBJ1-2; D is unclear. Germline CDR1 reads SGHTA; CDR2 reads FQGNSA. The CDR3 has 18 residues. V was trimmed by 6 bases and J by 3 bases, leaving 26 bases between them. The CDR3 loop reads CASSPGVWQLGEYYGYTF. CDR3 DNA: TGTGCCAGCAGTCCCGGCGTGTGGCAGTTGGGCGAATACTATGGCTACACCTTC.

The chain combines TRBV10-2 with TRBJ2-7; 10 bases fit TRBD1. The CDR3 contains 15 residues. Germline CDR1 is WSHSY and CDR2 is SAAADI. J gave up 2 bases and V 6 bases, and 7 bases lay outside the gene matches. The CDR3 spells CASSAGTGVTYEQYF. The CDR3 coding sequence is TGCGCCAGCAGCGCCGGGACAGGGGTTACCTACGAGCAGTACTTC.

V and J are TRBV7-9 and TRBJ1-1; D is uncertain. This CDR3 contains 10 residues. V dropped 5 bases and J dropped 8 bases, with 6 bases sitting between them. Germline assignment: CDR1 SEHNR and CDR2 FQNEAQ (reference sequence). The CDR3 loop reads CASSVVEAFF. The CDR3 DNA sequence: TGTGCCAGCAGCGTCGTAGAAGCTTTCTTT.

The chain joins TRBV6-6 to TRBJ2-3; D perhaps matches TRBD2 (7 bases). V gave up 8 bases and J gave up 3 bases, with 18 bases separating them. In germline, CDR1 is MNHNY, CDR2 SVGAGI (reference sequence). The CDR3 is 15 residues long. The CDR3 loop reads CASHTVGGLTDTQYF. DNA of the CDR3: TGTGCCAGCCACACAGTCGGGGGGCTTACAGATACGCAGTATTTT.

The V gene is TRBV5-1, the J gene TRBJ2-5; D not resolved. The V end was cut by 1 base, the J end by 5 bases, with 9 bases between. CDR3 length: 13 residues. Germline CDR1 and CDR2: SGHRS and YFSETQ. The CDR3 loop reads CASSLSAGETQYF. The CDR3 DNA is TGCGCCAGCAGCTTGTCCGCCGGGGAGACCCAGTACTTC.

The chain couples TRBV15 to TRBJ2-7; TRBD2 aligns across 11 bases. The CDR3 sequence is 16 residues long. V trimming: 3 bases; J trimming: 3 bases; junction bases outside the gene matches: 7. CDR1 is LNHNV and CDR2 is YYDKDF in the germline V gene (reference sequence). CDR3 sequence reads: CATSRGSGTSGYEQYF. CDR3 coding DNA: TGTGCCACCAGCAGGGGGTCGGGGACTAGCGGCTACGAGCAGTACTTC. The full variable domain, in which reference TRBV15 and TRBJ2-7 provide the parts outside the CDR3, is DAMVIQNPRYQVTQFGKPVTLSCSQTLNHNVMYWYQQKSSQAPKLLFHYYDKDFNNEADTPDNFQSRRPNTSFCFLDIRSPGLGDTAMYLCATSRGSGTSGYEQYFGPGTRLTVT.

This chain joins TRBV28 and TRBJ1-5; 12 nucleotides agree with TRBD1. Trimming took 6 bases from V and 0 from J; bases not matched to a gene: 6. Germline V lookup: CDR1 MDHEN, CDR2 SYDVKM. The CDR3 has 17 amino acids. In nucleotides, the CDR3 is TGTGCCAGCAGAGGGACAGGGGGCCCCTATAGCAATCAGCCCCAGCATTTT. Its translation is CASRGTGGPYSNQPQHF.

The chain has TRBV9 and TRBJ2-1; 9 nucleotides match TRBD2. CDR3 length equals 15 residues. J was trimmed by 4 bases and V by 0 bases; bases with no gene match: 2. Germline assignment: CDR1 SGDLS and CDR2 YYNGEE. CDR3 coding DNA: TGTGCCAGCAGCGTAGGGGCGGGAGGGTACAATGAGCAGTTCTTC. It is translated as CASSVGAGGYNEQFF.

The chain joins TRBV19 to TRBJ1-5, with 8 bases that match TRBD1. Germline V gene data show CDR1 as LNHDA and CDR2 as SQIVND (reference sequence). The V gene end was trimmed by 5 bases and the J gene end by 3 bases; junction bases not matched to a gene: 12. The CDR3 has 17 amino acids. CDR3 loop: CASSALPRGQNNQPQHF. The DNA of the CDR3 is TGTGCCAGTAGTGCTCTTCCCAGGGGGCAGAACAATCAGCCCCAGCATTTT.

The rearrangement uses TRBV4-1 and TRBJ1-1; a weak D match, TRBD1 (5 bases). Germline loops: CDR1 MGHRA, CDR2 YSYEKL. Trimming left V 4 bases short and J 3 bases short, with 9 bases between. CDR3 size: 13 residues. The CDR3 region is CASSRQTDTEAFF. CDR3 sequence (DNA): TGCGCCAGCAGCCGTCAGACAGACACTGAAGCTTTCTTT.

The chain combines TRBV30 with TRBJ2-1; 10 bases fit TRBD2. V lost 2 bases and J lost 0; bases outside the gene matches: 10. Per germline, CDR1 GTSNPN and CDR2 SVGIG (reference sequence). The CDR3 has 18 amino acids. The CDR3 sequence is CAWSPFTSGASSYNEQFF. The CDR3 DNA reads TGTGCCTGGAGTCCGTTCACTAGCGGGGCAAGCTCCTACAATGAGCAGTTCTTC.

The V call is TRBV7-2, the J call TRBJ1-1, with D perhaps matching TRBD1 (6 bases). CDR3 length: 16 amino acids. Germline V gene data show CDR1 as SGHTA and CDR2 as FQGNSA. The ends were cut back, 5 bases at V and 1 base at J, with 17 bases in the middle. CDR3 loop: CASSEQGPLANTEAFF. The DNA of the CDR3 is TGTGCCAGCAGCGAACAGGGTCCACTGGCGAACACTGAAGCTTTCTTT.

The DNA of the CDR3 is TGTGCCAGCTCACCTCTTGGGACAGGGGAGTACGAGCAGTACTTC. Translated, it gives CASSPLGTGEYEQYF. The V call is TRBV18, the J call TRBJ2-5, with 10 bases identical to TRBD1. The closer fit of TRBJ2-7 to the DNA end suggests the J call may be wrong. This CDR3 spans 15 amino acids. The germline V gene encodes CDR1 KGHSH and CDR2 LQKENI.

V usage is TRBV7-9 and J usage is TRBJ1-2; D is uncertain. V was trimmed by 5 bases and J by 8 bases, leaving 12 bases between them. The CDR3 length is 12 residues. CDR1 and CDR2 (germline): SEHNR, FQNEAQ (reference sequence). DNA for the CDR3: TGTGCCAGCAGCCAGAACGCGGGGGGCTACACCTTC. The encoded protein is CASSQNAGGYTF.

V usage is TRBV4-1 and J usage is TRBJ2-1; perhaps TRBD1 as D (6 bases). The CDR3 has 15 amino acids. V lost 1 base and J 15 bases, leaving 22 bases between the germline ends. The germline CDR1 and CDR2 sequences are MGHRA and YSYEKL. In DNA, the CDR3 is TGCGCCAGCAGCCAAGTAAATCCCAGACATGGGGGCCTGTTCTTC. Translated: CASSQVNPRHGGLFF.